This paragraph reports one T cell receptor (beta chain). Libraries were prepared by immunoSEQ multiplex PCR; TCRdb keeps only in-frame clonotypes and omits some of them. Of roughly 440,000 clones listed, approximately 89% were seen once; the top ten hold around 12%. This sample was taken from a study of blood T cell repertoires in COVID-19. The V gene lost 8 bases and the J gene lost 3 bases, with 10 bases spanning the gap. In germline, CDR1 is SNHLY, CDR2 FYNNEI. The CDR3 is 13 amino acids. Specimen: peripheral blood. The chain uses TRBV2 and TRBJ2-2, with D maybe TRBD2 (6 bases). The receptor was derived from a woman aged 45-65 years with COVID-19, enrolled during active disease. The CDR3: CASGAGYTGELFF. The CDR3 nucleotides read TGTGCCAGCGGCGCGGGGTACACCGGGGAGCTGTTTTTT.